Given below is one TCR beta chain in context. This clonotype was observed a handful of times. Its antigen is still unknown. No quality values exist for individual bases; no much larger clone is one base distant. Library preparation was by PCR. DNA from cultured CD4+ T cells underwent TCR sequencing with the Oncomine TCR Beta short-read assay at the Johns Hopkins FTIC core. Genomic DNA was extracted from the cultured CD4+ T cells with the QIAamp micro DNA kit. Oncomine TCR Beta libraries made from cultured CD4+ T cells were pooled using unique dual indexes and sequenced on an Illumina iSeq 100. Turning to the authors' computational methods: Non-productive sequences were removed, and CDR3s that did not start with C, did not end with F or W, or were shorter than 7 amino acids were discarded. Antigen-specific clonotypes were identified with the MANAFEST web application by comparing peptide-stimulated wells with reference and other culture wells. For a clone to be called positive, the clone needed an FDR below 0.05, an odds ratio above 5, and a productive frequency above 0.1% in at least two of three replicate wells. Cross-reactive clonotypes were defined as significantly expanded in both SARS-CoV-2 spike wells and at least one common cold coronavirus spike condition. Similarity between CDR3 sequences was evaluated in R version 3.6.1 using Levenshtein distances (stringdist) and unrooted phylogenetic trees (ape). TCRdb cleaned the public reads at Q25 with fastp, built clones with MiXCR and kept in-frame beta chains. Every entry covers one CDR3 protein and lists the most common genes and DNA from its rows. These V and J calls originate from TCRdb's pipeline instead of the authors' own analysis. For this sample the table gives tens of thousands of distinct CDR3 sequences, of which around two fifths were detected only once. The top ten clonotypes cover about 27% of the sample.

This entry comes from a study of vaccination and CD4 T cells after COVID-19 (dated by TCRdb to between 2022 and 2023). Regarding the study in general: Every convalescent patient had a positive nasal swab PCR test for SARS-CoV-2, with mild disease in nine patients and severe disease in one. Participants got two doses of the Pfizer-BioNTech BNT162b2 vaccine (n=8) or two doses of the Moderna mRNA-1273 vaccine (n=2). In control cultures, a CEFX viral epitope pool was used as positive control, an HIV-1 Nef peptide pool was used as negative control, or no peptide was added. A few convalescent patients gave samples both early after vaccination (day 14) and late after vaccination (days 161 to 241). Post-vaccine blood samples were obtained a median of approximately 74 days after the second vaccine dose, with a range of 14 to 241 days. Post-COVID blood samples from convalescent patients were collected a median of about 100 days after diagnosis, with a range of roughly 30 to 170 days. Overlapping spike peptide pools from SARS-CoV-2 and from the common cold coronaviruses HCoV-NL63, HCoV-OC43 and HCoV-229E were used as culture stimuli. The convalescent cohort comprised six males and four females, including two Hispanic individuals, seven Caucasians, two Asians and one multiracial person. The spike-specific CD4+ TCR repertoire was compared before and after mRNA vaccination in around ten COVID-19 convalescent patients and a handful of infection-naive healthy vaccine recipients. General study outcomes and caveats: Among convalescent patients, a median around 83% of the SARS-CoV-2-reactive clones seen after vaccination appeared only after vaccination, which suggests priming specific to the vaccine. Of the vaccine-specific clones in convalescent patients, 304 of 307, or nearly all, reacted only to SARS-CoV-2 spike and did not cross-react with common cold coronaviruses. The study included relatively few convalescent patients and did not analyze early timepoints after natural infection. The median number of SARS-CoV-2-reactive clonotypes rose from 20 to 25 after infection to some 37 after vaccination, but the change was not significant.

The CDR3 has 13 amino acids, counting the end cysteine and phenylalanine. Only the CDR3 part of the read is kept: 39 bases, read in frame from the first base. The germline V gene provides CDR1 MNHEY and CDR2 SVGEGT. A distance of 18 bases separates the germline ends of V and J, which lose 8 bases and 10 bases respectively. The sample's time point label, in plain terms: late sampling 161 to 241 days after vaccination in a few convalescent patients. Explained via the paper, the treatment or condition label denotes: approximately nine-day PBMC culture with coronavirus spike peptide pools or control peptides (ViraFEST assay). To expand antigen-specific T cells with peptide pools and then pick out the expanded clonotypes through TCR sequencing, the study relied on the ViraFEST assay. The positive SARS-CoV-2 PCR tests of the convalescent patients were dated from March to December 2020, before the Alpha, Beta and Delta variants emerged in the United States. PBMCs were cultured at around 2 million per well in IMDM supplemented with approximately 5% human AB serum and 8.5 to 10 IU/ml IL-2, with approximately 10 ug/ml peptide pools added. On days 3 and 7, half of the culture medium was replaced with fresh IL-2-containing medium. After 9 to 10 days of culture, CD4+ T cells were isolated by negative selection using the EasySep CD4+ T cell isolation kit. PBMCs were separated from whole blood using Ficoll-Paque Plus gradient centrifugation and then either used fresh or cryopreserved at -140C. Triplicate wells were generally used for each culture condition.

The TCR sequence derives from a human donor who had recovered from COVID-19. This specimen consisted of CD4+ T cells from blood, cultured in vitro, obtained about 7 months after SARS-CoV-2 vaccination. Here the chain combines TRBV6-2 or TRBV6-3 and TRBJ1-5, with no confidently assigned D gene. CDR3 protein: CASLVYPMRPQHF. The DNA reads as follows: TGTGCCAGCTTGGTCTACCCTATGCGTCCCCAGCATTTT.